Listed below are T cell receptor beta chains from one sample, sequenced in a study of OX40 agonist ivuxolimab in advanced cancers. Repertoires were generated with immunoSEQ multiplex PCR, while TCRdb's copy carries only in-frame clones and drops some. In the table there are about 69,000 clones, approximately 90% of which are singletons. The sample was CD4+ or CD8+ T cells sorted from blood, taken in a trial of the OX40 agonist ivuxolimab. Receptors originate from an adult with an advanced solid tumor such as melanoma, head and neck, liver or kidney cancer. CDR3s include the opening cysteine and the closing phenylalanine or tryptophan. A D gene is named only where the DNA matches it firmly. Rows give clone size only sometimes, using once, few, many, or a class for an expanded clone.

>NA|TRBD2|TRBV11-2|19
CASSSYPGLAEPFTDTQYF
>NA|NA|TRBV18|14
CASSPAGNQETQYF
>NA|NA|TRBV6-6|12
CASGGGIYEQYF
>once|NA|TRBV19|15
CASSHGRQGTTEAFF
>NA|NA|TRBV28|16
CASSFSQTEMNTEAFF
>NA|TRBD2|TRBV2|17
CASRGLAGVLGTDTQYF
>NA|NA|TRBV6-1|15
CASSEAGHLTDTQYF
>NA|NA|TRBV6-5|14
CASSWGAEGDEQFF
>NA|TRBD2|TRBV5-1|14
CASSISGRKETQYF
>NA|TRBD1|TRBV7-9|15
CASSSDRGGNQPQHF
>NA|NA|TRBV28|12
CASSLRRMEAFF